These 20 T cell receptor beta chains share one sample of origin, sequenced in a study of T cell responses to AZD1222 COVID-19 vaccine. TCRdb's copy holds only in-frame clones and misses some; the assay was immunoSEQ multiplex PCR. The sample lists 150,000 to 160,000 clones; 85% to 95% were seen once. The material sequenced was peripheral blood, taken 28 days after the second AZD1222 dose. Receptor source: an adult who received the AZD1222 COVID-19 vaccine.

V and J are TRBV5-1 and TRBJ2-3; D remains ambiguous. Germline CDR1 is SGHRS and CDR2 is YFSETQ. V was shortened by 2 bases and J by 2 bases, with 12 bases between the two germline ends. This CDR3 comprises 15 residues. DNA for the CDR3: TGCGCCAGCAGCTTAGATCCAAGGTCCACAGATACGCAGTATTTT. Its protein is CASSLDPRSTDTQYF.

This chain links TRBV27 with TRBJ1-1; D possibly corresponds to TRBD1 (5 bases). CDR1 MNHEY and CDR2 SMNVEV come from the germline V gene (reference sequence). This CDR3 has 15 amino acids. V was clipped by 5 bases and J by 6 bases, with 19 bases between them. The CDR3 region has the DNA TGTGCCAGCAGTCCCCCGGGGACGAGGGGAGCTGAAGCTTTCTTT. Its translation is CASSPPGTRGAEAFF.

The chain carries TRBV12-3 or TRBV12-4 and TRBJ1-6; D unclear. The CDR3 contains 12 residues. The V end was cut by 3 bases, the J end by 8 bases, with 5 bases between. DNA of the CDR3: TGTGCCAGCAGTTTCGGGGATTCACCCCTCCACTTT. Its translation: CASSFGDSPLHF.

The V and J genes are TRBV12-3 or TRBV12-4 and TRBJ1-5; no definite D call. CDR3 length equals 13 residues. The V and J ends lost 3 bases and 7 bases respectively, with 10 bases between them. The CDR3 nucleotides are TGTGCCAGCAGTTTGGGGTTTTACCAGCCCCAGCATTTT. As protein: CASSLGFYQPQHF.

This chain connects TRBV7-8 to TRBJ1-1; D not certain. The germline V and J ends were trimmed by 4 bases and 4 bases, with 13 bases remaining between them. In germline, CDR1 is SGHVS, CDR2 FQNEAQ. The length of the CDR3 is 14 residues. In DNA form, the CDR3 reads TGTGCCAGCAGCTCCCGTGGGTTTTTCACTGAAGCTTTCTTT. Amino acids: CASSSRGFFTEAFF.

The chain carries TRBV4-1 and TRBJ2-7; D may be TRBD1 (6 bases). CDR1 and CDR2 (germline): MGHRA, YSYEKL. V lost 0 bases and J lost 3, with 21 bases in between. CDR3 size: 18 residues. DNA of the CDR3: TGCGCCAGCAGCCAAGATCTCGAGACAGGCCCCTGGGACTACGAGCAGTACTTC. Encoded protein: CASSQDLETGPWDYEQYF.

The chain recombines TRBV4-1 with TRBJ2-7; 7 bases agree with TRBD2. Per germline, CDR1 MGHRA and CDR2 YSYEKL. This CDR3 spans 15 amino acids. Trimming at V came to 4 bases and at J to 6 bases, leaving 12 bases not matched to a gene. CDR3 nucleotides: TGCGCCAGCAGCCCGGGAGGTACCCTTACGATCGAGCAGTACTTC. It encodes CASSPGGTLTIEQYF.

The V gene is TRBV19, the J gene TRBJ2-1, with TRBD2 matching 14 bases. Germline CDR1 reads LNHDA; CDR2 reads SQIVND (reference sequence). The CDR3 totals 16 residues. Germline trimming cut 3 bases from V and 6 bases from J; bases unmatched to any gene: 4. The CDR3 here is CASSIRGLAGVNEQFF. CDR3 in DNA: TGTGCCAGTAGTATTCGGGGACTAGCGGGAGTCAATGAGCAGTTCTTC. The complete variable domain, with remaining parts taken from reference TRBV19 and TRBJ2-1, reads DGGITQSPKYLFRKEGQNVTLSCEQNLNHDAMYWYRQDPGQGLRLIYYSQIVNDFQKGDIAEGYSVSREKKESFPLTVTSAQKNPTAFYLCASSIRGLAGVNEQFFGPGTRLTVL.

The chain couples TRBV5-1 to TRBJ1-3; no reliable D call. Trimming removed 3 bases from V and 5 bases from J, with 12 bases in between. Per germline, CDR1 SGHRS and CDR2 YFSETQ. This CDR3 contains 14 residues. CDR3 in DNA: TGCGCCAGCAGCTCCGACCGGGAACGAAACACCATATATTTT. Protein: CASSSDRERNTIYF.

The chain joins TRBV7-6 to TRBJ2-7; possible D gene TRBD1, 5 bases. The CDR3 is 16 amino acids. The germline V gene has CDR1 SGHVS and CDR2 FNYEAQ. With 1 base removed from V and 0 bases from J, the gap between germline ends came to 13 bases. As DNA, the CDR3 is TGTGCCAGCAGCTTAGAGAAGACAGAGGTCTCCTACGAGCAGTACTTC. This gives the protein CASSLEKTEVSYEQYF.

The genes are TRBV11-2 and TRBJ2-2, with D perhaps TRBD1 (6 bases). CDR1 and CDR2 from the germline V gene are SGHAT and FQNNGV. CDR3 length equals 14 residues. Trimming left V 4 bases short and J 3 bases short, with 9 bases between. The CDR3 protein is CASSSTGYTGELFF. In DNA, the CDR3 is TGTGCCAGCAGCTCGACAGGATACACCGGGGAGCTGTTTTTT.

The J gene is TRBJ2-6, the V gene TRBV11-3; D might be TRBD2 (5 bases). V was trimmed by 5 bases and J by 0 bases, leaving 20 bases between them. CDR1 and CDR2 (germline): SGHNT, YENEEA. This CDR3 comprises 19 residues. Written as DNA, the CDR3 is TGTGCCAGCAGCGAGGGTCGGCGCAGTAGCACCTCTGGGGCCAACGTCCTGACTTTC. Its protein is CASSEGRRSSTSGANVLTF.

The chain carries TRBV5-1 and TRBJ1-2; a weak D match, TRBD1 (6 bases). Looked up from germline, CDR1 is SGHRS and CDR2 is YFSETQ. This CDR3 comprises 16 residues. V was clipped by 0 bases and J by 0 bases, with 12 bases between them. The CDR3 is CASSLAFGQPNYGYTF. The CDR3 DNA reads as TGCGCCAGCAGCTTGGCGTTCGGACAGCCTAACTATGGCTACACCTTC.

Concerning this clone itself: Other DNA sequences in this sample translate to the same CDR3. The chain combines TRBV5-1 with TRBJ1-2, with no clear D. V dropped 0 bases and J dropped 8 bases, with 8 bases sitting between them. CDR1 and CDR2 (germline): SGHRS, YFSETQ. The CDR3 loop spans 12 amino acids. The CDR3 protein is CASSLDGKGYTF. The CDR3 DNA reads as TGCGCCAGCAGCTTGGATGGAAAAGGCTACACCTTC.

The rearrangement joins TRBV20-1 to TRBJ2-7; D may be TRBD1 or TRBD2 (5 bases each). V was trimmed by 6 bases and J by 6 bases, leaving 12 bases between them. The CDR3 covers 11 residues. Germline V gives CDR1 DFQATT, CDR2 SNEGSKA (reference sequence). CDR3 sequence reads: CSATGRSEQYF. DNA of the CDR3: TGCAGTGCAACGGGACGGAGCGAGCAGTACTTC.

This chain uses TRBV10-2 with TRBJ2-5; 14 nucleotides align to TRBD2. The germline CDR1 and CDR2 sequences are WSHSY and SAAADI. V lost 7 bases, J lost 5 bases, and 6 bases stayed unmatched. The CDR3 is made up of 15 amino acids. CDR3: CASKATSGREETQYF. The DNA for the CDR3 is TGCGCCAGCAAGGCGACTAGCGGGAGGGAGGAGACCCAGTACTTC.

The genes are TRBV6-5 and TRBJ2-7, with 12 bases lining up with TRBD2. The V segment lost 0 bases and the J segment 7 bases; nucleotides outside the gene matches: 4. CDR1 MNHEY and CDR2 SVGAGI come from the germline V gene. The length of the CDR3 is 15 residues. CDR3: CASSYSTSGGWEQYF. The DNA for the CDR3 is TGTGCCAGCAGTTACTCGACTAGCGGGGGTTGGGAGCAGTACTTC.

The V and J genes are TRBV30 and TRBJ1-3, with a possible D match to TRBD1 (6 bases). Germline CDR1 GTSNPN, CDR2 SVGIG (reference sequence). The CDR3 runs 14 residues. V lost 5 bases and J 2 bases, leaving 13 bases between the germline ends. The CDR3 protein is CAWETRGAGNTIYF. The CDR3 coding sequence is TGTGCCTGGGAAACCAGGGGCGCTGGAAACACCATATATTTT.

The gene calls are TRBV25-1 and TRBJ2-7, with D maybe TRBD1 (6 bases). This CDR3 has 15 amino acids. Trimming cost V 2 bases and J 2 bases, with 13 bases left between them. Germline V CDR1 and CDR2: MGHDK, SYGVNS. Here the CDR3 reads CASSEQTGRAYEQYF. The CDR3 bases are TGTGCCAGCAGTGAACAGACAGGAAGGGCCTACGAGCAGTACTTC.

The chain joins TRBV18 to TRBJ2-1; the D is unclear. The germline V gene has CDR1 KGHSH and CDR2 LQKENI. V was shortened by 7 bases and J by 5 bases, with 12 bases between the two germline ends. The CDR3 sequence is 13 residues long. This chain's CDR3 is CASLEGLNNEQFF. CDR3 coding DNA: TGTGCCAGCTTAGAAGGGCTCAACAATGAGCAGTTCTTC. The variable domain in full, with the rest retrieved from reference TRBV18 and TRBJ2-1, is NAGVMQNPRHLVRRRGQEARLRCSPMKGHSHVYWYRQLPEEGLKFMVYLQKENIIDESGMPKERFSAEFPKEGPSILRIQQVVRGDSAAYFCASLEGLNNEQFFGPGTRLTVL.